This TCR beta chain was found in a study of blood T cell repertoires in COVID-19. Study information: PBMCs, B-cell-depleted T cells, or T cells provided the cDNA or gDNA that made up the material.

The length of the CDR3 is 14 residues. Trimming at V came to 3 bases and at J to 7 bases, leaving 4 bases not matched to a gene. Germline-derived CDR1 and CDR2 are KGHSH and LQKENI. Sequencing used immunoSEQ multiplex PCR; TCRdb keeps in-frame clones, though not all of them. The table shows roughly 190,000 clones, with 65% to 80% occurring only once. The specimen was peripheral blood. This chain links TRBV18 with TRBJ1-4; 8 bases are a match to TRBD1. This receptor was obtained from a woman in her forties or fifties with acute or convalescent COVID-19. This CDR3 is CASSPTDRAEKLFF. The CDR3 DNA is TGTGCCAGCTCACCGACGGACAGGGCTGAAAAACTGTTTTTT.